These T cell receptor beta chains were read from a single sample in a study of beta chain features in type 1 diabetes. The data were produced by immunoSEQ multiplex PCR, yet TCRdb's version contains in-frame clones alone and is incomplete. The table shows 450,000 or so clones, with more than 9.5% occurring only once. What was sequenced was naive CD4+ T cells from blood. The source is a woman between 18 and 30 years old in good health. CDR3s include the opening cysteine and the closing phenylalanine or tryptophan.

v_gene	CDR3aa
TRBV28	CASSEGRQETQYF
TRBV7-8	CASSLVRVSSYEQYF
TRBV4-2	CASSQGGGRGEAFF
TRBV15	CATSRVTNSPLHF
TRBV7-2	CASSGRGQGELFRNQPQHF
TRBV11-1	CASSQSGTSYNEQFF
TRBV11-3	CASRHRGGSYEQYF
TRBV14	CASSLSGTGRNEQYF
TRBV7-2	CASSFYPGQARETQYF
TRBV4-2	CASSQDGGSGGTDTQYF
TRBV27	CASSVDRARGGYTF
TRBV11-1	CASSAGLAGRDEQFF
TRBV5-8	CASSLGLPPGETQYF
TRBV13	CASSLDRYEQYF
TRBV4-3	CASSQDQPYSSSYTF
TRBV7-9	CASSFGQVNQPQHF
TRBV7-9	CASSLAWSGPHGYTF
TRBV30	CAWSGQYQETQYF
TRBV2	CASSERSKGAHEQYF
TRBV6-5	CASTRRYNEQFF
TRBV5-4	CASSLDGGLAGELFF
TRBV20-1	CLTRKNTEAFF
TRBV2	CASRLLLGEQYF
TRBV6-5	CASSLRVASDTQYF
TRBV29-1	CSVGRGTGGETQYF
TRBV7-8	CASSPEGTVTGELFF
TRBV5-1	CASSEGTGITDTQYF
TRBV19	CASSSGGTKNEQFF
TRBV7-3	CASSLVHSNTGELFF
TRBV7-2	CASSLGSARSNQPQHF
TRBV29-1	CSVELVGGLFNQYF
TRBV4-3	CAEAVGVTDTQYF
TRBV28	CASSYTAGNTIYF
TRBV4-2	CASSQDPADTEAFF
TRBV5-1	CASSSGGAGAYNEQFF
TRBV7-2	CASSSYRVTGELFF
TRBV18	CASSHGEDTEAFF
TRBV2	CATAWNEQFF
TRBV7-9	CASSRRTSGADTQYF
TRBV30	CAWNEGAAREKLFF
TRBV2	CASNSRNEQFF
TRBV19	CASSIRAALDIQYF